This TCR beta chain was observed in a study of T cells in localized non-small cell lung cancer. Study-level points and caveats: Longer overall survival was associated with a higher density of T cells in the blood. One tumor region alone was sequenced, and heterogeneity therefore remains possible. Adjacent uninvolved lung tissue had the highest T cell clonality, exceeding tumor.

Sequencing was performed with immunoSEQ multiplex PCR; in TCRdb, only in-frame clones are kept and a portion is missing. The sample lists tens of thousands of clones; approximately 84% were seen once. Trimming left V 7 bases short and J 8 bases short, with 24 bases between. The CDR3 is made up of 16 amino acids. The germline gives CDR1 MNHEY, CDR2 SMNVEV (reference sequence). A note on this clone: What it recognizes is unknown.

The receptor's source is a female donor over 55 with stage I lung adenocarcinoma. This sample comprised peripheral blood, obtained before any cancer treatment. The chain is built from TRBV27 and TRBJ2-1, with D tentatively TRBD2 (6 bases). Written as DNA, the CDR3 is TGTGCCAGCACTCGCGGGGACGCTACGGGATCGGATGAGCAGTTCTTC. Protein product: CASTRGDATGSDEQFF.